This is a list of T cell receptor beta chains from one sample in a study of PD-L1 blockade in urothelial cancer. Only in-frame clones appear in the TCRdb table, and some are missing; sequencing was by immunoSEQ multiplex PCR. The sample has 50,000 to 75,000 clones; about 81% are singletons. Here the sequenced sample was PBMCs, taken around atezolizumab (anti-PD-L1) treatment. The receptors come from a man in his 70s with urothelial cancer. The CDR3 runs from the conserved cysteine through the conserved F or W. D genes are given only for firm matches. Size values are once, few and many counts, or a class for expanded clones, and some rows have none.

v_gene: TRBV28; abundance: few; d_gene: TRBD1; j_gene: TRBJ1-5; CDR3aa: CASREGASNQPQHF; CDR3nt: TGTGCCAGCAGAGAGGGGGCCAGCAATCAGCCCCAGCATTTT
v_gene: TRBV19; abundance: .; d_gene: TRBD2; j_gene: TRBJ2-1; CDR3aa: CATLRLAGVNNEQFF; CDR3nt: TGTGCCACCCTCAGACTAGCGGGAGTCAACAATGAGCAGTTCTTC
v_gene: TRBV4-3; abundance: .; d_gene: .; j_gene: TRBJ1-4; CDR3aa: CASSQALAGRAATNEKLFF; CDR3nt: TGCGCCAGCAGCCAAGCCTTGGCAGGGAGGGCGGCAACTAATGAAAAACTGTTTTTT
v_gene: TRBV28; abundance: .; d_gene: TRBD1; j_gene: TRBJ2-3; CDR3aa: CASTPEETGGDTQYF; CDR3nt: TGTGCCAGCACTCCTGAGGAAACAGGGGGAGATACGCAGTATTTT
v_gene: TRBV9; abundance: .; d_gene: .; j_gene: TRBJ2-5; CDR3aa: CASSMWAQPGETQYF; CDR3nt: TGTGCCAGCAGCATGTGGGCCCAGCCGGGGGAGACCCAGTACTTC
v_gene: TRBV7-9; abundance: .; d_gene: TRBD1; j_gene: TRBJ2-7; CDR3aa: CASSLEGARYGYEQYF; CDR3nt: TGTGCCAGCAGCTTAGAGGGGGCGAGGTATGGCTACGAGCAGTACTTC
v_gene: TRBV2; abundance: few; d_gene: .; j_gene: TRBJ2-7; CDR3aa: CASRSTYASYEQYF; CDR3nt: TGTGCCAGCAGGAGCACGTATGCTTCCTACGAGCAGTACTTC
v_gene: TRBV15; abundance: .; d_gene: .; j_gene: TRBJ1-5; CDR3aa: CATSRQYSNQPQHF; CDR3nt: TGTGCCACCAGCAGACAGTATAGCAATCAGCCCCAGCATTTT
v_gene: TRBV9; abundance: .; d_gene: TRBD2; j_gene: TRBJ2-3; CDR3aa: CASSGGRSTDTQYF; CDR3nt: TGTGCCAGCAGCGGCGGGAGGTCGACAGATACGCAGTATTTT
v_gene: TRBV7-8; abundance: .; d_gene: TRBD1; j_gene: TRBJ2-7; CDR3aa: CASSPPLRQGRSYEQYF; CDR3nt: TGTGCCAGCAGCCCCCCCCTTCGACAGGGGCGCTCCTACGAGCAGTACTTC
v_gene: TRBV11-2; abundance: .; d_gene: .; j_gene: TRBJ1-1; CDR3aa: CASSLAWATEAFF; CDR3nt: TGTGCCAGCAGCCTCGCCTGGGCCACTGAAGCTTTCTTT
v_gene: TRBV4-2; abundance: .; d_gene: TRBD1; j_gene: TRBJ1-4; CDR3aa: CASSQEGAGGGSEKLFF; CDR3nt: TGTGCCAGCAGCCAAGAGGGAGCAGGGGGCGGGAGTGAAAAACTGTTTTTT
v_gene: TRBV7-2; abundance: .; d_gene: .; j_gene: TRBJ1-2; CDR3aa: CASSLETDYGYTF; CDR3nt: TGTGCCAGCAGCTTAGAGACAGACTATGGCTACACCTTC
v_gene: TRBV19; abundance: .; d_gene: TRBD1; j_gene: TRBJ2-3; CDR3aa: CASIGQGAIEDTQYF; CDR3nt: TGTGCCAGTATAGGACAGGGGGCCATAGAAGATACGCAGTATTTT
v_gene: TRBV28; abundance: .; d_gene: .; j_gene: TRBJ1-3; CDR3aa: CASSPDTYSGNTIYF; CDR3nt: TGTGCCAGCAGTCCGGACACCTACTCTGGAAACACCATATATTTT
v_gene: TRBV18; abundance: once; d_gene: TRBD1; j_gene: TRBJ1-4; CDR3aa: CASSPLTGGGEKLFF; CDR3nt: TGTGCCAGCTCACCACTCACAGGGGGCGGCGAAAAACTGTTTTTT
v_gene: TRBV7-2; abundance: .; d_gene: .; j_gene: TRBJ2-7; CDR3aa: CASSSDGTGYEQYF; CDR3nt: TGTGCCAGCAGCTCAGATGGGACTGGGTACGAGCAGTACTTC
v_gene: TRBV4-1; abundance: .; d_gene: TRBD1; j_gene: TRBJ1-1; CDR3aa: CASSQGKTGAGEAFF; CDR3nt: TGCGCCAGCAGCCAGGGTAAGACAGGGGCTGGTGAAGCTTTCTTT
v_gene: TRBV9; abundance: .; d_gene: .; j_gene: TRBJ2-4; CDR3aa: CASSPRLDLQNIQYF; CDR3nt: TGTGCCAGCAGCCCGCGGCTAGACTTGCAAAACATTCAGTACTTC
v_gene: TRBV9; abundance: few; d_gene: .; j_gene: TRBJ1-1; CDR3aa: CASSGWQGDEAFF; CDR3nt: TGTGCCAGCAGCGGTTGGCAGGGCGATGAAGCTTTCTTT
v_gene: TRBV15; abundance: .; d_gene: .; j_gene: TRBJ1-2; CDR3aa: CATSLRDTRGYGYTF; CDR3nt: TGTGCCACCAGCCTCCGGGACACCCGGGGCTATGGCTACACCTTC
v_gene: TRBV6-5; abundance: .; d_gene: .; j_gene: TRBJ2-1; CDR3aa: CASSYPAGPRNEQFF; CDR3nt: TGTGCCAGCAGTTACCCTGCGGGACCCCGAAATGAGCAGTTCTTC
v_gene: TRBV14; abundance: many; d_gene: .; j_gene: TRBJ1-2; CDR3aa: CASSQLRGWLYGYTF; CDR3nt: TGTGCCAGCAGTCAACTTAGGGGATGGTTGTATGGCTACACCTTC
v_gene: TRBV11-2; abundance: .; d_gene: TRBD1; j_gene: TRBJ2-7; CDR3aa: CASSFSGTGFEQYF; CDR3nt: TGTGCCAGCAGCTTCTCCGGGACAGGGTTCGAGCAGTACTTC
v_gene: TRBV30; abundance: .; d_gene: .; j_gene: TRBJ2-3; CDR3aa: CAWTPAQIRRQYF; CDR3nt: TGTGCCTGGACCCCAGCACAGATACGTCGGCAGTATTTT
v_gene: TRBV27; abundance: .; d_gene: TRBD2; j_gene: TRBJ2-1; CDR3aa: CASSMTSGIEDNEQFF; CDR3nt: TGTGCCAGCAGTATGACTAGCGGGATTGAGGATAATGAGCAGTTCTTC
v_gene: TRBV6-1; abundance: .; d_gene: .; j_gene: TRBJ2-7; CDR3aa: CASSVSGVPSVYEQYF; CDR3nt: TGTGCCAGCAGTGTATCAGGGGTCCCCTCGGTCTACGAGCAGTACTTC
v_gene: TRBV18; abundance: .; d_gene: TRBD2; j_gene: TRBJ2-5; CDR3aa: CASSPPGLAGEVDQETQYF; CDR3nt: TGTGCCAGCTCACCTCCGGGACTAGCGGGAGAGGTTGACCAAGAGACCCAGTACTTC
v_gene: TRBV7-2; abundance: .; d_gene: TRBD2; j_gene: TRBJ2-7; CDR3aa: CASSPSLTSERRGYEQYF; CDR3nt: TGTGCCAGCAGCCCCAGTCTGACTAGCGAACGAAGGGGATACGAGCAGTACTTC
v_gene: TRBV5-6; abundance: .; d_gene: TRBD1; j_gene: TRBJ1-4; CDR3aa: CASSLGTGDEKLFF; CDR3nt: TGTGCCAGCAGCTTAGGGACAGGGGATGAAAAACTGTTTTTT
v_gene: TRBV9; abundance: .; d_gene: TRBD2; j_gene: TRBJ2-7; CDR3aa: CASSNQAGGIREQYF; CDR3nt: TGTGCCAGCAGCAACCAAGCGGGAGGGATTCGCGAGCAGTACTTC
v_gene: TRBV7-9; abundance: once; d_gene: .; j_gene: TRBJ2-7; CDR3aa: CASSPPWAGKYEQYF; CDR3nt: TGTGCCAGCAGCCCCCCTTGGGCGGGGAAATACGAGCAGTACTTC
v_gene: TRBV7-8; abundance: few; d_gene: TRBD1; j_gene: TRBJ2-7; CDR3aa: CASSHGGQTYEQYF; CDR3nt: TGTGCCAGCAGCCATGGGGGACAGACCTACGAGCAGTACTTC
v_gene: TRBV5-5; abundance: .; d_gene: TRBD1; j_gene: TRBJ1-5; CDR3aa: CASSFRQGYNQPQHF; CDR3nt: TGTGCCAGCAGCTTTCGACAGGGGTATAATCAGCCCCAGCATTTT
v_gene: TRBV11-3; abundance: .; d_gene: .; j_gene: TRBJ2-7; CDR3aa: CASSLDPGSYEQYF; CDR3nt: TGTGCCAGCAGCTTAGACCCAGGGTCGTACGAGCAGTACTTC
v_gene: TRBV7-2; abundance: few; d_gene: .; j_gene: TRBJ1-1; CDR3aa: CASSLGFRGSQAFF; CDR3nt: TGTGCCAGCAGCTTAGGTTTTAGGGGAAGCCAAGCTTTCTTT
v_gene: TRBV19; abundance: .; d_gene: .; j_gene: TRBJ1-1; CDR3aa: CASSSSRRVTTEAFF; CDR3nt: TGTGCCAGTAGTTCCAGTCGCAGGGTCACGACTGAAGCTTTCTTT
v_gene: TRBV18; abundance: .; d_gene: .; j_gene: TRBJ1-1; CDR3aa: CASSPGTIGTEAFF; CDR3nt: TGTGCCAGCTCTCCCGGGACAATCGGAACTGAAGCTTTCTTT
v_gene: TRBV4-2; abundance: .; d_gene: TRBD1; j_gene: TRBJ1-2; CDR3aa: CASSHLTGVDYGYTF; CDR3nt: TGTGCCAGCAGCCACCTAACAGGGGTTGACTATGGCTACACCTTC
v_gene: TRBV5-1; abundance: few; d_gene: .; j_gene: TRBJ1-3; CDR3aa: CASSAASTSGNTIYF; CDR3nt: TGCGCCAGCAGCGCCGCGTCAACCTCTGGAAACACCATATATTTT
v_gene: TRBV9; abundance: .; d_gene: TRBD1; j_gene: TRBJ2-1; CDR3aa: CASSQRGTGKAEQFF; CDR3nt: TGTGCCAGCAGCCAAAGGGGGACAGGGAAGGCTGAGCAGTTCTTC
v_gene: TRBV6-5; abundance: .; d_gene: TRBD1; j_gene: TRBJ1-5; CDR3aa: CASSTGQGHQPQHF; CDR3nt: TGTGCCAGCAGTACCGGACAGGGCCATCAGCCCCAGCATTTT